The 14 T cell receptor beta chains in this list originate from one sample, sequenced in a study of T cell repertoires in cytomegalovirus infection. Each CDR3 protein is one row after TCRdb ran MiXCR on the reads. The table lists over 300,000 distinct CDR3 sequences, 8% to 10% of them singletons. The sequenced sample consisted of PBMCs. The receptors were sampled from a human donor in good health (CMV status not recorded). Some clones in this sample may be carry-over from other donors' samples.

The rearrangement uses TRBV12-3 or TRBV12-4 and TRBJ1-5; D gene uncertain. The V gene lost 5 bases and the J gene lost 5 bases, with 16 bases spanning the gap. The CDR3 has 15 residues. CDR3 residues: CASSGPGELHQPQHF. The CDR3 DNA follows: TGTGCCAGCAGTGGCCCTGGGGAATTACATCAGCCCCAGCATTTT.

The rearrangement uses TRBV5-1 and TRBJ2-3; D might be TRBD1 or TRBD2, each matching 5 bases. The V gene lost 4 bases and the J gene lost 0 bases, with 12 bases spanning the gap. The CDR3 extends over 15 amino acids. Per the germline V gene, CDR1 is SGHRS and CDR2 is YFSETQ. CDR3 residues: CASSLGRPSTDTQYF. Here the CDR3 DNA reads TGCGCCAGCAGCCTGGGACGGCCGAGCACAGATACGCAGTATTTT.

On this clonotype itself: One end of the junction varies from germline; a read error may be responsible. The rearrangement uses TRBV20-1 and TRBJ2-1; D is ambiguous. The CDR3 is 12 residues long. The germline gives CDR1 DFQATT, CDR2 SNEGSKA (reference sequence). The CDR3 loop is CSASDGRNGQFF. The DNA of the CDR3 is TGCAGTGCTAGTGACGGTCGTAATGGGCAGTTCTTC.

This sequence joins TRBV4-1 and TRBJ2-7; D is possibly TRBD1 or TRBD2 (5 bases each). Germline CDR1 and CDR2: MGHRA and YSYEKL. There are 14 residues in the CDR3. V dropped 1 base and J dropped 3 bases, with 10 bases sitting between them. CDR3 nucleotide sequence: TGCGCCAGCAGCCAAGGGGGGTCCTTCTACGAGCAGTACTTC. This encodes CASSQGGSFYEQYF.

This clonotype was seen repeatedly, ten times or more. CDR3 region: CASSLGVRGIQETQYF. In DNA form, the CDR3 reads TGTGCCAGCAGTTTGGGGGTCAGGGGAATCCAAGAGACCCAGTACTTC. This chain joins TRBV28 and TRBJ2-5, with D perhaps TRBD1 (6 bases). The CDR3 runs 16 residues. The V end was cut by 3 bases, the J end by 1 base, with 15 bases between. Germline loops: CDR1 MDHEN, CDR2 SYDVKM. The whole variable domain, remainder taken from reference TRBV28 and TRBJ2-5, is DVKVTQSSRYLVKRTGEKVFLECVQDMDHENMFWYRQDPGLGLRLIYFSYDVKMKEKGDIPEGYSVSREKKERFSLILESASTNQTSMYLCASSLGVRGIQETQYFGPGTRLLVL.

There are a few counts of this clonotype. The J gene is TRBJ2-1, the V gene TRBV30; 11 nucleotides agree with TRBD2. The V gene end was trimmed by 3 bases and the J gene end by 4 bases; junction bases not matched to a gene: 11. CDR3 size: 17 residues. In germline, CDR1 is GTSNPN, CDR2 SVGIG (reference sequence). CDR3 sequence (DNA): TGTGCCTGGAGGAAAAACTTAGGACTAGCGGGTTACAATGAGCAGTTCTTC. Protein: CAWRKNLGLAGYNEQFF.

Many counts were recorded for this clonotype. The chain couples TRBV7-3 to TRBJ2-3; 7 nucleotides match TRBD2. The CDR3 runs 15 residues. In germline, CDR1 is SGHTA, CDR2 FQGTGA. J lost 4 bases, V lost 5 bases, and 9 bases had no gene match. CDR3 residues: CASSPGGSRSDTQYF. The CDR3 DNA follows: TGTGCCAGCAGCCCTGGCGGGAGCCGATCAGATACGCAGTATTTT. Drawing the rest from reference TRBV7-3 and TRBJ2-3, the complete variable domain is GAGVSQTPSNKVTEKGKYVELRCDPISGHTALYWYRQSLGQGPEFLIYFQGTGAADDSGLPNDRFFAVRPEGSVSTLKIQRTERGDSAVYLCASSPGGSRSDTQYFGPGTRLTVL.

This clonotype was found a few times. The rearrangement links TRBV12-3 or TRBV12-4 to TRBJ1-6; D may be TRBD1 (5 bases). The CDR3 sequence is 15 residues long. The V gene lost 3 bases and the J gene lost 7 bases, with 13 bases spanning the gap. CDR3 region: CASSFGAGTNSPLHF. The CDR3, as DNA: TGTGCCAGCAGTTTTGGGGCAGGGACCAATTCACCCCTCCACTTT.

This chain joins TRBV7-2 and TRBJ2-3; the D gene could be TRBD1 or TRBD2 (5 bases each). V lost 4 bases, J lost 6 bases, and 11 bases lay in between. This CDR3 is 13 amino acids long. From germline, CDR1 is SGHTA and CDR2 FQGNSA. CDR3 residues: CASSSSREDTQYF. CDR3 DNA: TGTGCCAGCAGCTCCTCCAGGGAGGATACGCAGTATTTT.

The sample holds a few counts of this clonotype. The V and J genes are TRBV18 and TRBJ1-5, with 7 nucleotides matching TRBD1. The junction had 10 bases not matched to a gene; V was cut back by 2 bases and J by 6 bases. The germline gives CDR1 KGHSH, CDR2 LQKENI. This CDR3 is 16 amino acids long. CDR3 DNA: TGTGCCAGCTCACCAGACCGTGACAGGGTTGGTCAGCCCCAGCATTTT. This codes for CASSPDRDRVGQPQHF.

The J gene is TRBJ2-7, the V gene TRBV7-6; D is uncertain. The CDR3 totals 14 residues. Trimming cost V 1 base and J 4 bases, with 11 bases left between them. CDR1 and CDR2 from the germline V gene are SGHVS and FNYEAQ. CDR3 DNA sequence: TGTGCCAGCAGCTTAGGTAATACTCTATACGAGCAGTACTTC. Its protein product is CASSLGNTLYEQYF. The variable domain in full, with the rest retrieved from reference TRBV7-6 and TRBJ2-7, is GAGVSQSPRYKVTKRGQDVALRCDPISGHVSLYWYRQALGQGPEFLTYFNYEAQQDKSGLPNDRFSAERPEGSISTLTIQRTEQRDSAMYRCASSLGNTLYEQYFGPGTRLTVT.

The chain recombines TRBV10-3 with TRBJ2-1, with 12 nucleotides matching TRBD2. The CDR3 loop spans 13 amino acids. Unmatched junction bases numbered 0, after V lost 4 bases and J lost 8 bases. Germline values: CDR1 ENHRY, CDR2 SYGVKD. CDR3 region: CAISGLAGDEQFF. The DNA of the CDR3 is TGTGCCATCAGTGGACTAGCGGGAGATGAGCAGTTCTTC.

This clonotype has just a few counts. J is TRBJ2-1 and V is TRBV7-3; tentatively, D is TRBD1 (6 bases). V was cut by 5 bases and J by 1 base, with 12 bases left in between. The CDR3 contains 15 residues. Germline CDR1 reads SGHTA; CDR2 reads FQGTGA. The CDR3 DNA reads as TGTGCCAGCAGCCAATGGACAGCTTCCTACAATGAGCAGTTCTTC. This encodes CASSQWTASYNEQFF.

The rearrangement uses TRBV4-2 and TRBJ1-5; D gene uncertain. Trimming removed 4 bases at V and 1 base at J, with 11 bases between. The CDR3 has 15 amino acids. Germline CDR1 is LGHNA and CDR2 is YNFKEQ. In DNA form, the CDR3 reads TGTGCCAGCAGCCTTAGGAGGGAAAGCAATCAGCCCCAGCATTTT. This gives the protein CASSLRRESNQPQHF.